The TCR beta chain described here comes from a study of T cells in Graves' hyperthyroidism and ophthalmopathy. This clonotype has only a few counts. Germline V gene sequence: CDR1 SEHNR, CDR2 FQNEAQ (reference sequence). The CDR3 length is 15 residues. V lost 5 bases and J lost 5, with 18 bases in between. The TCR beta CDR3 regions underwent amplification using RNA transcripts as the source. Initially, a first-round RT-PCR of the TCR CDR3 employed the HTBI primer set. TCRdb reprocessed the multiplex PCR reads with MiXCR, giving one entry per CDR3 protein. The sample shows about 640,000 distinct CDR3 sequences, around 20% of them seen only once.

This clonotype was obtained from a man in his thirties or forties with Graves' ophthalmopathy. What was sequenced was blood. V and J are TRBV7-9 and TRBJ2-5; D is perhaps TRBD1 (6 bases). The CDR3 loop reads CASSQDRLLGETQYF. In nucleotides, the CDR3 is TGTGCCAGCAGCCAAGACAGGCTACTCGGGGAGACCCAGTACTTC.